These 14 T cell receptor beta chains were all obtained from the same sample, sequenced in a study of T cell responses to AZD1222 COVID-19 vaccine. Using immunoSEQ multiplex PCR, the repertoire was profiled, and TCRdb retains in-frame clones only, with some absent. This table holds around 150,000 clones, around nine tenths found once. This material consisted of peripheral blood, taken on day 0 of AZD1222 vaccination. These receptors were taken from an adult in good health.

The rearrangement joins TRBV29-1 to TRBJ2-7; the match to TRBD1 covers 7 bases. After removal of 4 bases from V and 1 base from J, the junction contained 7 bases not matched to a gene. From germline, CDR1 is SQVTM and CDR2 ANQGSEA. There are 14 residues in the CDR3. The CDR3 sequence: CSVARDSSSYEQYF. The CDR3 DNA reads TGCAGCGTTGCCCGGGACAGTTCTTCCTACGAGCAGTACTTC.

The CDR3 reads CASSQNLGALFEQYF. The CDR3, as DNA: TGTGCCAGCAGCCAGAATTTAGGGGCCCTCTTTGAGCAGTACTTC. The V and J genes are TRBV7-9 and TRBJ2-7; D might be TRBD1 (5 bases). V lost 5 bases and J lost 7, with 21 bases in between. This CDR3 has 15 residues. CDR1 and CDR2 from the germline V gene are SEHNR and FQNEAQ (reference sequence).

This chain connects TRBV29-1 to TRBJ2-1, with 9 bases fitting TRBD2. Germline trimming cut 5 bases from V and 7 bases from J; bases unmatched to any gene: 15. The CDR3 spans 16 residues. Germline V gives CDR1 SQVTM, CDR2 ANQGSEA. The CDR3 sequence is CSVPKTYSGRENEQFF. The DNA of the CDR3 is TGCAGCGTTCCCAAGACGTATAGCGGGAGAGAGAATGAGCAGTTCTTC.

Written as DNA, the CDR3 is TGTGCCAGCAGCTTGGGGTCTGGGGGGGCTGGTGAAAAACTGTTTTTT. It is translated as CASSLGSGGAGEKLFF. The rearrangement links TRBV5-8 to TRBJ1-4; D may be TRBD1 (6 bases). V was shortened by 0 bases and J by 7 bases, with 16 bases between the two germline ends. The length of the CDR3 is 16 residues. Germline loops: CDR1 SGHTS, CDR2 YDEGEE. The whole variable domain, remainder taken from reference TRBV5-8 and TRBJ1-4, is EAGVTQSPTHLIKTRGQQATLRCSPISGHTSVYWYQQALGLGLQFLLWYDEGEERNRGNFPPRFSGRQFPNYSSELNVNALELEDSALYLCASSLGSGGAGEKLFFGSGTQLSVL.

This clone was picked up one time. The V and J genes are TRBV9 and TRBJ2-7, with a weak D call TRBD2 (5 bases). Germline values: CDR1 SGDLS, CDR2 YYNGEE. The V and J ends lost 4 bases and 4 bases respectively, with 15 bases between them. The CDR3 is 14 amino acids. CDR3 protein: CASSSHLGGYEQYF. The CDR3 DNA reads TGTGCCAGCAGCTCCCATCTTGGCGGGTACGAGCAGTACTTC.

The chain combines TRBV28 with TRBJ2-1; 10 nucleotides align to TRBD2. Germline CDR1 reads MDHEN; CDR2 reads SYDVKM. The junction had 6 bases not matched to a gene; V was cut back by 8 bases and J by 8 bases. This CDR3 is 13 amino acids long. This CDR3 reads CASVASGSDEQFF. CDR3 coding DNA: TGTGCCAGCGTCGCTAGCGGGAGCGATGAGCAGTTCTTC.

The V call is TRBV6-5, the J call TRBJ1-6; 7 positions agree with TRBD1. CDR3 length: 14 amino acids. V lost 0 bases to trimming and J lost 9 bases; unmatched junction nucleotides: 2. Germline V lookup: CDR1 MNHEY, CDR2 SVGAGI. The chain's CDR3 is CASSYSRDSSPLHF. CDR3 bases: TGTGCCAGCAGTTACTCGAGGGACAGTTCACCCCTCCACTTT.

The chain couples TRBV2 to TRBJ1-1; tentative D call: TRBD1 (6 bases). CDR1 is SNHLY, CDR2 FYNNEI, per germline. The V gene lost 9 bases and the J gene lost 4 bases, with 27 bases spanning the gap. The CDR3 loop spans 17 amino acids. As DNA, the CDR3 is TGTGCCAGGGGCCCAGCCGACAGGCGGGGTGGTGTCACTGAAGCTTTCTTT. Amino acid sequence: CARGPADRRGGVTEAFF.

This clone was seen once. This chain connects TRBV27 to TRBJ2-7; D gene uncertain. This CDR3 contains 11 residues. Trimming took 6 bases from V and 3 from J, leaving 6 bases between them. Germline V CDR1 and CDR2: MNHEY, SMNVEV (reference sequence). The CDR3 is CASSRYYEQYF. The DNA for the CDR3 is TGTGCCAGCAGCCGCTACTACGAGCAGTACTTC.

This chain uses TRBV6-6 with TRBJ2-5; 10 bases map to TRBD2. Germline CDR1 and CDR2: MNHNY and SVGAGI (reference sequence). The J segment lost 4 bases and the V segment lost 4 bases, leaving 9 bases of the junction unmatched. The CDR3 contains 16 residues. The CDR3 sequence: CASSFSGRDSRETQYF. CDR3 DNA sequence: TGTGCCAGCAGTTTCAGCGGGAGGGATTCGCGAGAGACCCAGTACTTC.

Comment on this clone: This sample also contains other DNA sequences that code for the same CDR3. The chain has TRBV10-3 and TRBJ2-1; D may be TRBD1 or TRBD2 (5 bases each). The germline V gene encodes CDR1 ENHRY and CDR2 SYGVKD. V shed 0 bases and J shed 0 bases, with 9 bases lying between them. The CDR3 runs to 16 residues. The DNA for the CDR3 is TGTGCCATCAGTGAGTCTGGGACGAGCTCCTACAATGAGCAGTTCTTC. It codes for CAISESGTSSYNEQFF.

The genes are TRBV27 and TRBJ2-7; no firm D call. Germline CDR1 reads MNHEY; CDR2 reads SMNVEV (reference sequence). Trimming pared 2 bases from V and 3 bases from J, leaving 11 bases between. This CDR3 comprises 14 residues. The CDR3 DNA reads as TGTGCCAGCAGTTTAGGTAGTTACGTCTACGAGCAGTACTTC. Translating it yields CASSLGSYVYEQYF.

The chain uses TRBV3-1 (or the pseudogene TRBV3-2) and TRBJ2-5; 11 bases fit TRBD2. With V trimmed by 2 bases and J by 5 bases, 4 bases remained unmatched. The CDR3 is 15 amino acids. Germline V lookup: CDR1 LGHDT, CDR2 YNNKEL (reference sequence). The CDR3 DNA reads as TGTGCCAGCAGCCAAACTAGCGGGAGCGGTGAGACCCAGTACTTC. Translated: CASSQTSGSGETQYF.

The chain is built from TRBV5-5 and TRBJ2-5; D gene uncertain. The germline gives CDR1 SGHKS, CDR2 YYEKEE (reference sequence). The CDR3 is 12 residues long. Trimming cost V 0 bases and J 5 bases, with 5 bases left between them. The CDR3 here is CASSLEGETQYF. The CDR3 nucleotides read TGTGCCAGCAGCTTGGAAGGGGAGACCCAGTACTTC.